Below are 30 T cell receptor beta chains sequenced from a single sample in a study of response to subunit inactivated influenza vaccine. TCRdb re-derived calls from the RT-PCR reads in MiXCR, one entry per CDR3 protein. The table shows about 540,000 distinct CDR3 sequences, with approximately 20% occurring only once. These records were also assigned to another study, of T cells expressing NK-cell markers. As that study records: Production of TCR beta cDNA relied on 5'RACE template switching with UMIs.

The source was CD4+ T cells sorted from PBMCs, collected about 12 days after vaccination. These receptor sequences come from a man aged 45-65 years who received an inactivated influenza vaccine.

Many counts were recorded for this clonotype. This chain joins TRBV2 and TRBJ1-5, with TRBD1 identical over 8 bases. Trimming took 6 bases from V and 6 from J; bases not matched to a gene: 7. Per germline, CDR1 SNHLY and CDR2 FYNNEI. This CDR3 spans 14 amino acids. The CDR3 reads CASSPGQGGQPQHF. The CDR3 DNA follows: TGTGCCAGCAGCCCAGGACAGGGAGGTCAGCCCCAGCATTTT.

This rearrangement joins TRBV5-4 to TRBJ2-2; TRBD1 aligns across 8 bases. This CDR3 region has 16 residues. Germline trimming cut 6 bases from V and 0 bases from J; bases unmatched to any gene: 7. The germline CDR1 and CDR2 sequences are SGHNT and YYREEE (reference sequence). The CDR3 sequence is CASTRQGSANTGELFF. For the CDR3, the DNA is TGTGCCAGCACCCGACAGGGGAGCGCGAACACCGGGGAGCTGTTTTTT.

The CDR3 DNA reads TGCAGTGCTAGCGGGTTTAGCTCCTACAATGAGCAGTTCTTC. Its protein is CSASGFSSYNEQFF. The gene calls are TRBV20-1 and TRBJ2-1; D not resolved. Between the trimmed V and J ends, which lost 3 bases and 0 bases, there was a span of 9 bases. Germline V gene lookup returns CDR1 DFQATT and CDR2 SNEGSKA (reference sequence). CDR3 size: 14 residues.

A few counts support this clonotype. The chain has TRBV15 and TRBJ2-5; the D gene is possibly TRBD2 (5 bases). CDR3 length: 17 residues. V lost 5 bases to trimming and J lost 0 bases, with 19 bases between them. Germline values: CDR1 LNHNV, CDR2 YYDKDF (reference sequence). CDR3 nucleotides: TGTGCCACCAGCGGCACCTTGAACGGGGTCAACCAAGAGACCCAGTACTTC. It translates to CATSGTLNGVNQETQYF.

Only a few counts were recorded for this clonotype. V and J are TRBV10-3 and TRBJ2-7; 12 nucleotides match TRBD2. With 11 bases clipped from V and 2 bases from J, the junction kept 7 bases outside the gene matches. Germline CDR1 is ENHRY and CDR2 is SYGVKD. This CDR3 contains 14 residues. Here the CDR3 DNA reads TGTGCCTCCCGGACTAGCGGGACCACCTACGAGCAGTACTTC. Translation gives CASRTSGTTYEQYF.

V usage is TRBV19 and J usage is TRBJ2-7, with TRBD1 matching over 8 bases. Germline CDR1 and CDR2: LNHDA and SQIVND (reference sequence). This CDR3 contains 16 residues. Trimming at V came to 1 base and at J to 3 bases, leaving 8 bases not matched to a gene. The CDR3 loop is CASSIVGGQGVYEQYF. Here the CDR3 DNA reads TGTGCCAGTAGTATAGTTGGAGGACAGGGAGTCTACGAGCAGTACTTC.

The chain joins TRBV6-2 or TRBV6-3 to TRBJ2-7, with TRBD2 identical over 8 bases. CDR1 is MNHEY and CDR2 is SVGEGT in the germline V gene. Trimming took 3 bases from V and 6 from J; bases not matched to a gene: 7. This CDR3 region has 14 residues. CDR3 sequence reads: CASSYSMTSVEQYF. The CDR3 DNA reads TGTGCCAGCAGTTATTCGATGACTAGCGTCGAGCAGTACTTC.

This clonotype was seen repeatedly, ten times or more. The chain combines TRBV5-5 with TRBJ1-1; D is unclear. The germline V gene has CDR1 SGHKS and CDR2 YYEKEE (reference sequence). The length of the CDR3 is 14 residues. V was clipped by 6 bases and J by 1 base, with 13 bases between them. The CDR3 DNA reads TGTGCCAGCACCTCGGCCCCAGAGAACACTGAAGCTTTCTTT. Amino acid sequence: CASTSAPENTEAFF.

The gene calls are TRBV5-1 and TRBJ1-4; D not certain. CDR3 length: 13 amino acids. Between the trimmed V and J ends, which lost 5 bases and 8 bases, there was a span of 13 bases. Germline CDR1 is SGHRS and CDR2 is YFSETQ. CDR3 nucleotides: TGCGCCAGCAGTCAGGAGGGCACCGAAAAACTGTTTTTT. It specifies CASSQEGTEKLFF.

The table lists this clonotype with a few counts. V and J are TRBV3-1 and TRBJ2-7; the D gene is possibly TRBD1 (6 bases). Between the trimmed V and J ends, which lost 6 bases and 2 bases, there was a span of 14 bases. The CDR3 totals 14 residues. CDR1 and CDR2 from the germline V gene are LGHDT and YNNKEL (reference sequence). The CDR3 loop is CASSRGGATYEQYF. The CDR3 nucleotides read TGTGCCAGCAGTCGAGGGGGAGCTACCTACGAGCAGTACTTC.

This sequence joins TRBV30 and TRBJ2-7; 9 nucleotides match TRBD1. V was clipped by 7 bases and J by 2 bases; unmatched bases: 6. Germline CDR1 and CDR2: GTSNPN and SVGIG (reference sequence). The CDR3 runs 13 residues. This CDR3 is CASGTGNPYEQYF. CDR3 DNA: TGTGCCTCCGGGACAGGGAACCCCTACGAGCAGTACTTC.

This chain links TRBV7-2 with TRBJ2-3; 11 bases agree with TRBD2. Germline V lookup: CDR1 SGHTA, CDR2 FQGNSA. This CDR3 comprises 15 residues. V gave up 8 bases and J gave up 3 bases; unmatched junction bases: 7. The CDR3 DNA follows: TGTGCCAGCGGTCTAGCGGGGGGAGCAACAGATACGCAGTATTTT. It specifies CASGLAGGATDTQYF.

The gene calls are TRBV10-3 and TRBJ2-1; no reliable D call. The V end lost 0 bases, the J end lost 0 bases, and 15 bases lay between the germline ends. Per germline, CDR1 ENHRY and CDR2 SYGVKD. The CDR3 spans 18 residues. This CDR3 reads CAISESVLNYRSYNEQFF. CDR3 nucleotides: TGTGCCATCAGTGAGTCGGTATTAAACTATCGCTCCTACAATGAGCAGTTCTTC.

The table lists this clonotype with a few counts. J is TRBJ2-7 and V is TRBV2, with TRBD2 identical over 8 bases. This CDR3 spans 15 amino acids. V lost 6 bases, J lost 2 bases, and 9 bases stayed unmatched. Germline CDR1 is SNHLY and CDR2 is FYNNEI. The CDR3 DNA reads as TGTGCCAGCAGCAAGGGCCCCGGGAGGGCCTACGAGCAGTACTTC. This translates into CASSKGPGRAYEQYF.

The chain couples TRBV4-3 to TRBJ2-1, with 8 bases lining up with TRBD2. The CDR3 is made up of 17 amino acids. Germline trimming cut 0 bases from V and 2 bases from J; bases unmatched to any gene: 6. Germline lookup yields CDR1 LGHNA and CDR2 YSLEER. CDR3 loop: CASSQDRAGGPYNEQFF. The CDR3 DNA reads TGCGCCAGCAGCCAAGATCGGGCGGGAGGTCCCTACAATGAGCAGTTCTTC.

The CDR3 DNA reads TGTGCCAGCAAACAGATCTACGAGCAGTACTTC. Its translation is CASKQIYEQYF. The chain carries TRBV6-2 or TRBV6-3 and TRBJ2-7; D unclear. Trimming removed 7 bases at V and 3 bases at J, with 7 bases between. The germline V gene encodes CDR1 MNHEY and CDR2 SVGEGT. There are 11 residues in the CDR3.

This clonotype has only a few counts. V is TRBV6-5 and J is TRBJ2-5; perhaps TRBD1 as D (5 bases). Germline CDR1 reads MNHEY; CDR2 reads SVGAGI. The CDR3 loop spans 14 amino acids. With 2 bases removed from V and 7 bases from J, the gap between germline ends came to 14 bases. The CDR3 bases are TGTGCCAGCAGTTACGCTCAGGGTGCTCCGACCCAGTACTTC. It translates to CASSYAQGAPTQYF.

This clonotype occurred many times. The chain couples TRBV12-3 or TRBV12-4 to TRBJ2-7, with D possibly being TRBD2 (6 bases). There are 15 residues in the CDR3. V lost 3 bases to trimming and J lost 5 bases, with 17 bases between them. This CDR3 is CASSFSLPSAHEQYF. The CDR3 DNA reads TGTGCCAGCAGTTTTAGTCTCCCTAGCGCCCACGAGCAGTACTTC.

V gene TRBV24-1 combines with J gene TRBJ2-3, with a tentative D call TRBD2 (6 bases). This CDR3 is 19 amino acids long. From germline, CDR1 is KGHDR and CDR2 SFDVKD. Trimming removed 3 bases from V and 0 bases from J, with 21 bases in between. In DNA, the CDR3 is TGTGCCACCAGTGATCGACGGACGCGGGGCGCAAGTAGCACAGATACGCAGTATTTT. Protein product: CATSDRRTRGASSTDTQYF.

This clonotype was observed many times. The chain recombines TRBV20-1 with TRBJ2-7, with TRBD2 matching 10 bases. V lost 3 bases and J lost 7; bases outside the gene matches: 12. Germline-derived CDR1 and CDR2 are DFQATT and SNEGSKA (reference sequence). CDR3 size: 15 residues. The CDR3 bases are TGCAGTGCTAGGATGGTCTCAGCGGGAGGGCCGGAGCAGTACTTC. Its translation is CSARMVSAGGPEQYF.

This clonotype was picked up a small number of times. The gene calls are TRBV7-2 and TRBJ2-2; D gene uncertain. Germline V lookup: CDR1 SGHTA, CDR2 FQGNSA. This CDR3 region has 14 residues. V was trimmed by 3 bases and J by 5 bases, leaving 10 bases between them. The CDR3 nucleotides read TGTGCCAGCAGCTTGGGCAGAGCTACCGGGGAGCTGTTTTTT. It yields the protein CASSLGRATGELFF.

This clonotype has a handful of counts. The chain couples TRBV6-2 or TRBV6-3 to TRBJ1-1, with D unclear. Germline CDR1 MNHEY, CDR2 SVGEGT. The CDR3 is made up of 11 amino acids. V shed 4 bases and J shed 8 bases, with 8 bases lying between them. The CDR3 sequence is CASSWTGEAFF. DNA for the CDR3: TGTGCCAGCAGTTGGACTGGGGAAGCTTTCTTT.

V and J are TRBV12-5 and TRBJ2-3; D tentatively fits TRBD1 or TRBD2 (5 bases each). The CDR3 spans 16 residues. Trimming left V 5 bases short and J 2 bases short, with 17 bases between. Looked up from germline, CDR1 is LGHNT and CDR2 is FRNRAP. CDR3 bases: TGTGCTAGTGGTATCGGAGCAGGGACCGTCACAGATACGCAGTATTTT. Translated, it gives CASGIGAGTVTDTQYF.

The V and J genes are TRBV5-1 and TRBJ2-7; 7 bases line up with TRBD2. The trim removed 3 bases at V and 2 bases at J, leaving 14 bases unmatched. The CDR3 extends over 17 amino acids. Germline V gene lookup returns CDR1 SGHRS and CDR2 YFSETQ. The CDR3 protein is CASSYRPPERDPYEQYF. CDR3 DNA sequence: TGCGCCAGCAGCTACAGACCCCCGGAGCGGGATCCCTACGAGCAGTACTTC. Full variable domain (remainder filled in from reference TRBV5-1 and TRBJ2-7): KAGVTQTPRYLIKTRGQQVTLSCSPISGHRSVSWYQQTPGQGLQFLFEYFSETQRNKGNFPGRFSGRQFSNSRSEMNVSTLELGDSALYLCASSYRPPERDPYEQYFGPGTRLTVT.

This clonotype came up a few times. V usage is TRBV4-2 and J usage is TRBJ2-7; TRBD2 matches 8 bases. Trimming took 4 bases from V and 0 from J; bases not matched to a gene: 5. CDR3 length: 15 amino acids. CDR1 and CDR2 (germline): LGHNA, YNFKEQ. The CDR3 bases are TGTGCCAGCAGCCCGGGAGGGCTGAGCTCCTACGAGCAGTACTTC. Its translation: CASSPGGLSSYEQYF.

This clonotype was seen a few times. One end of the junction is discordant with germline, which a read error may explain. This rearrangement joins TRBV19 to TRBJ2-2; 7 bases map to TRBD2. Germline CDR1 reads LNHDA; CDR2 reads SQIVND (reference sequence). The CDR3 has 15 amino acids. The CDR3 region has the DNA TGTGCCAGTAGTAAGGCGGGAGCGAAAACCGGGGAGCTGTTTTTT. This gives the protein CASSKAGAKTGELFF.

CDR3 sequence (DNA): TGCGCCAGCAGCTTCCAGACAGGGACAGATACGCAGTATTTT. The encoded protein is CASSFQTGTDTQYF. The rearrangement uses TRBV5-1 and TRBJ2-3; 7 bases agree with TRBD1. The germline V gene has CDR1 SGHRS and CDR2 YFSETQ. This CDR3 comprises 14 residues. Losses at the gene ends were 2 bases for V and 3 bases for J; bases not matched to a gene: 3.

This chain joins TRBV23-1 and TRBJ2-4, with TRBD1 as a possible D gene (6 bases). TRBV23-1 counts as an open reading frame of uncertain function. There are 21 residues in the CDR3. Trimming took off 4 bases at V and 0 bases at J, with 28 bases between the two ends. The CDR3 is CASSPGDPGQQITRAKNIQYF. In DNA form, the CDR3 reads TGCGCCAGCAGTCCCGGCGACCCGGGACAACAAATAACCCGAGCCAAAAACATTCAGTACTTC.

This chain connects TRBV7-2 to TRBJ2-1, with D possibly TRBD2 on 6 matching bases. V was trimmed by 4 bases and J by 8 bases, leaving 15 bases between them. The CDR3 is 14 residues long. Germline loops: CDR1 SGHTA, CDR2 FQGNSA. The CDR3 nucleotides read TGTGCCAGCAGCTCCAGACTAGTTTACGATGAGCAGTTCTTC. Translation: CASSSRLVYDEQFF.

The rearrangement links TRBV4-3 to TRBJ2-7, with TRBD1 matching over 9 bases. CDR1 is LGHNA and CDR2 is YSLEER in the germline V gene. This CDR3 comprises 16 residues. After removal of 0 bases from V and 2 bases from J, the junction contained 5 bases not matched to a gene. CDR3 bases: TGCGCCAGCAGCCAAGATGCAGGACAGGGGACCTACGAGCAGTACTTC. As protein: CASSQDAGQGTYEQYF.